This T cell receptor beta chain was observed in a study of siplizumab effects on memory and regulatory T cells. The CDR3 consists of 17 residues. With 2 bases clipped from V and 2 bases from J, the junction kept 6 bases outside the gene matches. Per the germline V gene, CDR1 is LGHNA and CDR2 is YSLEER. Regarding the study as a whole: Alloreactive sequences tracing back to unstimulated CD4+ memory cells fell significantly with siplizumab.

Measured with immunoSEQ multiplex PCR; TCRdb has only the in-frame clones, and not every one. The sample holds 65,000 to 85,000 clones, roughly 93% seen once. About this clone: What it binds is not known.

The sequencing input was CD8+ T cells sorted from blood. The source of this sequence is a human donor in good health. This chain uses TRBV4-3 with TRBJ2-2; TRBD1 aligns across 9 bases. The CDR3 sequence is CASSQPGQGANTGELFF. The CDR3 DNA is TGCGCCAGCAGCCAACCGGGACAGGGAGCAAACACCGGGGAGCTGTTTTTT.